This TCR beta chain was captured by sequencing in a study of OX40 agonist ivuxolimab in advanced cancers. About the study: Dose-escalation subjects each had hepatocellular carcinoma, melanoma, renal cell or head and neck cancer. Having had anti-PD-1, anti-PD-L1 or anti-CTLA-4 therapy before was allowed, and around 39% had some.

The V segment lost 4 bases and the J segment 5 bases; nucleotides outside the gene matches: 10. There are 15 residues in the CDR3. Per germline, CDR1 MNHNS and CDR2 SASEGT. Assay used: immunoSEQ multiplex PCR; TCRdb lists only in-frame clones, some missing. This sample yields over 15,000 clones, of which less than 90% are seen a single time; about 16% belongs to the top ten. Exclusion of a patient followed from autoimmune disease history or systemic immunosuppression. V and J are TRBV6-1 and TRBJ2-5; TRBD1 matches 7 bases. The TCR originated in an adult with an advanced solid tumor such as melanoma, head and neck, liver or kidney cancer. This sample comprised CD4+ or CD8+ T cells sorted from blood, obtained in a trial of the OX40 agonist ivuxolimab. CDR3 sequence (DNA): TGTGCCAGCAGTGGAAACAGGGGCTTGGGGGAGACCCAGTACTTC. It specifies CASSGNRGLGETQYF.